A selection of T cell receptor beta chains follows, all from one sample in a study of T-cell reconstitution after alpha-beta-depleted transplantation in children. TCRdb passed the PCR reads through MiXCR, listing each CDR3 protein once. The data show a few hundred thousand distinct CDR3 sequences, about a fifth seen once. The sample was PBMCs from the stem cell graft donor, taken from the stem cell graft. These receptors originate from a human donor who donated a stem cell graft to a child with acute myeloid leukemia. Both conserved end residues are part of each CDR3. D genes are given only for firm matches. Part of the rows lack a size; the others show once, few, many or a class for expanded clones.

d_call	clone_size	v_call	j_call	cdr3_length	cdr3_nt	cdr3_aa
TRBD2	many	TRBV7-6	TRBJ2-7	16	TGTGCCAGCAGCTTAGTAACAGCGGGGAGCTCCTACGAGCAGTACTTC	CASSLVTAGSSYEQYF
NA	NA	TRBV5-1	TRBJ2-3	15	TGCGCCAGCAGCTTAAGACCCACCGGCACAGATACGCAGTATTTT	CASSLRPTGTDTQYF
NA	NA	TRBV6-2/TRBV6-3	TRBJ2-7	16	TGTGCCAGCAGTTACTCGAACTTAGGACTACTCTACGAGCAGTACTTC	CASSYSNLGLLYEQYF
TRBD1	few	TRBV7-2	TRBJ1-2	14	TGTGCCAGCAGCCAGAACAGGGGTAACTATGGCTACACCTTC	CASSQNRGNYGYTF
NA	NA	TRBV5-1	TRBJ2-7	13	TGCGCCAGCAAGTCCTCTGGGGATTACGAGCAGTACTTC	CASKSSGDYEQYF
NA	NA	TRBV20-1	TRBJ2-2	14	TGCAGTGCTAAGGCGGTTCTGAACACCGGGGAGCTGTTTTTT	CSAKAVLNTGELFF
TRBD1	many	TRBV29-1	TRBJ1-2	12	TGCAGCGTTGAAACAGGGGGTGGTGGCTACACCTTC	CSVETGGGGYTF
NA	NA	TRBV18	TRBJ1-3	17	TGTGCCAGCTCACCCATAGAGACGGCGAGCTCTGGAAACACCATATATTTT	CASSPIETASSGNTIYF
NA	NA	TRBV12-3/TRBV12-4	TRBJ1-2	12	TGTGCCAGCAAAATTTCGGCCGTCGGCTACACCTTC	CASKISAVGYTF
NA	NA	TRBV30	TRBJ1-3	13	TGTGCCTGGGGCAACAGTGCCCGAAACACCATATATTTT	CAWGNSARNTIYF
NA	few	TRBV20-1	TRBJ1-1	15	TGCAGTGCCCCCGCTCGAGACAGAGATACACTGGGAGCTTTCTTT	CSAPARDRDTLGAFF
TRBD1	NA	TRBV5-1	TRBJ2-1	15	TGCGCCAGCAGCCAGGGGGACCCCAGCGGCAATGAGCAGTTCTTC	CASSQGDPSGNEQFF
NA	few	TRBV9	TRBJ2-1	15	TGTGCCAGCAGCGTCTCGGGTAGCCGCGTGAATGAGCAGTTCTTC	CASSVSGSRVNEQFF
TRBD1	NA	TRBV6-2/TRBV6-3	TRBJ1-1	17	TGTGCCAGCAGTTACCCTATCCGGACAGGGAGGAACACTGAAGCTTTCTTT	CASSYPIRTGRNTEAFF
TRBD1	many	TRBV29-1	TRBJ1-4	13	TGCAGCGGTCGGACAGGGGGAGGCGAAAAACTGTTTTTT	CSGRTGGGEKLFF